Below are 25 T cell receptor beta chains sequenced from a single sample in a study of identical twins. TCRdb fed the 5' RACE reads into MiXCR, producing one record per CDR3 protein. The sample contains nearly 900,000 distinct CDR3 sequences, about 12% of which appear only once. These records were also assigned to another study, of yellow fever vaccine responses in identical twins.

What was sequenced was PBMCs. These receptors were taken from a woman aged 18-29 years in good health.

V is TRBV15 and J is TRBJ2-3; 7 bases are a match to TRBD2. V was pared by 0 bases and J by 1 base, with 7 bases of the junction left unmatched. The CDR3 runs 17 residues. From germline, CDR1 is LNHNV and CDR2 YYDKDF (reference sequence). CDR3 residues: CATSRDRDYRGTDTQYF. DNA for the CDR3: TGTGCCACCAGCAGAGATAGGGACTACCGAGGCACAGATACGCAGTATTTT.

This clonotype was detected a few times. This chain links TRBV3-1 with TRBJ1-3; the D is unclear. This CDR3 has 17 residues. Per germline, CDR1 LGHDT and CDR2 YNNKEL (reference sequence). Trimming removed 1 base at V and 0 bases at J, with 13 bases between. The CDR3 is CASSQATGRLSGNTIYF. CDR3 nucleotides: TGTGCCAGCAGCCAAGCAACCGGGAGGCTCTCTGGAAACACCATATATTTT.

The J gene is TRBJ2-1, the V gene TRBV20-1; perhaps TRBD2 as D (6 bases). The CDR3 consists of 14 residues. Germline lookup yields CDR1 DFQATT and CDR2 SNEGSKA (reference sequence). The V and J ends lost 7 bases and 3 bases respectively, with 16 bases between them. The CDR3 sequence: CSEEGRLDYNEQFF. The CDR3 region has the DNA TGCAGTGAAGAGGGAAGACTAGACTACAATGAGCAGTTCTTC.

This clonotype came up many times. The V and J genes are TRBV28 and TRBJ2-3, with D unresolved. Germline lookup yields CDR1 MDHEN and CDR2 SYDVKM. CDR3 length: 13 residues. The V end lost 3 bases, the J end lost 4 bases, and 8 bases lay between the germline ends. The CDR3 protein is CASSLGRADTQYF. CDR3 DNA sequence: TGTGCCAGCAGTTTGGGCCGGGCAGATACGCAGTATTTT.

This clonotype has more than one count but fewer than ten. This chain joins TRBV28 and TRBJ2-1, with TRBD2 as a possible D gene (6 bases). Germline values: CDR1 MDHEN, CDR2 SYDVKM. The CDR3 has 17 residues. V gave up 1 base and J gave up 4 bases, with 17 bases separating them. The CDR3 spells CASSLYGRGGPYNEQFF. CDR3 coding DNA: TGTGCCAGCAGTTTATATGGTCGGGGAGGCCCATACAATGAGCAGTTCTTC.

The table lists this clonotype with a few counts. V gene TRBV24-1 combines with J gene TRBJ2-1; the match to TRBD2 covers 12 bases. The CDR3 contains 16 residues. The J segment lost 8 bases and the V segment lost 5 bases, leaving 9 bases of the junction unmatched. Germline V gene data show CDR1 as KGHDR and CDR2 as SFDVKD. CDR3: CATSGWLAGGMDEQFF. CDR3 DNA sequence: TGTGCCACCAGTGGTTGGCTAGCGGGAGGGATGGATGAGCAGTTCTTC.

This clonotype has only a few counts. CDR3 amino acids: CSVGPARDPYEQYF. CDR3 nucleotides: TGCAGCGTTGGGCCGGCCCGGGATCCCTACGAGCAGTACTTC. The J gene is TRBJ2-7, the V gene TRBV29-1; TRBD2 is a possible D gene (5 bases). The CDR3 has 14 residues. The V gene lost 4 bases and the J gene lost 2 bases, with 15 bases spanning the gap. The germline V gene has CDR1 SQVTM and CDR2 ANQGSEA.

The chain carries TRBV2 and TRBJ2-7; D possibly uses TRBD1 or TRBD2 (6 bases each). The CDR3 length is 15 residues. Germline assignment: CDR1 SNHLY and CDR2 FYNNEI. Trimming pared 7 bases from V and 2 bases from J, leaving 18 bases between. The CDR3 coding sequence is TGTGCCAGCACGGAGGGACATAGCCCAGCCTACGAGCAGTACTTC. Its protein product is CASTEGHSPAYEQYF.

The rearrangement links TRBV7-8 to TRBJ2-3; no definite D call. V lost 5 bases and J lost 2, with 11 bases in between. Germline V CDR1 and CDR2: SGHVS, FQNEAQ. CDR3 length: 14 amino acids. DNA for the CDR3: TGTGCCAGCAGCGTCGATTCTTTCACAGATACGCAGTATTTT. This translates into CASSVDSFTDTQYF.

V gene TRBV21-1 combines with J gene TRBJ2-1; whether TRBD2, the table's D call, matches the DNA was not checked. TRBV21-1 is annotated as a pseudogene. CDR3 length equals 16 residues. The chain's CDR3 is CASSRPASGGVGEQFF. CDR3 nucleotide sequence: TGTGCCAGCAGCCGCCCAGCTAGCGGGGGGGTCGGTGAGCAGTTCTTC.

The CDR3 protein is CALKTQNTEAFF. CDR3 DNA sequence: TGTGCCCTAAAGACCCAGAACACTGAAGCTTTCTTT. The V call is TRBV6-1, the J call TRBJ1-1; D unresolved. The germline gives CDR1 MNHNS, CDR2 SASEGT. Deletions cut 11 bases from V and 1 base from J, with 11 bases between. The CDR3 sequence is 12 residues long.

This clonotype has just a few counts. This sequence joins TRBV27 and TRBJ2-6; maybe TRBD2 (6 bases). V dropped 2 bases and J dropped 0 bases, with 11 bases sitting between them. The CDR3 runs 17 residues. Germline V gene sequence: CDR1 MNHEY, CDR2 SMNVEV (reference sequence). The CDR3 loop reads CASSLRGTTSGANVLTF. The CDR3 region has the DNA TGTGCCAGCAGTTTACGCGGGACCACCTCTGGGGCCAACGTCCTGACTTTC.

This chain links TRBV18 with TRBJ1-1; tentative D call: TRBD1 (6 bases). Per germline, CDR1 KGHSH and CDR2 LQKENI. CDR3 length equals 14 residues. V lost 6 bases, J lost 1 base, and 12 bases lay in between. CDR3 coding DNA: TGTGCCAGCTCCCAGGGGAGGGGGAACACTGAAGCTTTCTTT. Its translation is CASSQGRGNTEAFF.

This clonotype has ten or more counts. The chain recombines TRBV5-1 with TRBJ2-1; D might be TRBD1 (6 bases). This CDR3 has 15 amino acids. Germline lookup yields CDR1 SGHRS and CDR2 YFSETQ. With 0 bases removed from V and 4 bases from J, the gap between germline ends came to 11 bases. Here the CDR3 reads CASSLGQGFYNEQFF. DNA for the CDR3: TGCGCCAGCAGCTTGGGGCAGGGGTTTTACAATGAGCAGTTCTTC.

J is TRBJ2-7 and V is TRBV20-1; TRBD1 matches at 7 bases. Germline V gene lookup returns CDR1 DFQATT and CDR2 SNEGSKA (reference sequence). This CDR3 spans 14 amino acids. V shed 6 bases and J 4 bases; nucleotides not matched to a gene: 12. As DNA, the CDR3 is TGCAGTGCCAGCGCTAGACAGGGTATTTACGAGCAGTACGTC. This encodes CSASARQGIYEQYV.

The table lists this clonotype with many counts. CDR3 DNA: TGTGCCACCGCAGGGACGGTGAACTCTGGGGCCAACGTCCTGACTTTC. As protein: CATAGTVNSGANVLTF. The chain employs TRBV12-3 or TRBV12-4 and TRBJ2-6; D is perhaps TRBD1 or TRBD2 (5 bases each). The length of the CDR3 is 16 residues. V dropped 10 bases and J dropped 0 bases, with 16 bases sitting between them.

There are many counts of this clonotype. The chain employs TRBV29-1 and TRBJ1-1; 9 positions match TRBD1. Germline assignment: CDR1 SQVTM and CDR2 ANQGSEA. V lost 5 bases and J lost 0; bases outside the gene matches: 7. CDR3 size: 15 residues. This chain's CDR3 is CSVRGTGRMNTEAFF. In DNA form, the CDR3 reads TGCAGCGTTCGAGGGACAGGGAGAATGAACACTGAAGCTTTCTTT.

The chain is built from TRBV11-1 and TRBJ2-5; weak D call: TRBD1 (6 bases). V was cut by 8 bases and J by 5 bases, with 15 bases left in between. Germline lookup yields CDR1 SGHAT and CDR2 FQDESV (reference sequence). CDR3 length equals 13 residues. In DNA, the CDR3 is TGTGCCAGCGGGCCAGGGGTAGCGGAGACCCAGTACTTC. Translated, it gives CASGPGVAETQYF. Based on the CDR3 plus reference TRBV11-1 and TRBJ2-5, the full variable domain is EAEVAQSPRYKITEKSQAVAFWCDPISGHATLYWYRQILGQGPELLVQFQDESVVDDSQLPKDRFSAERLKGVDSTLKIQPAELGDSAMYLCASGPGVAETQYFGPGTRLLVL.

The chain has TRBV5-1 and TRBJ1-3; tentatively, D is TRBD1 (5 bases). From germline, CDR1 is SGHRS and CDR2 YFSETQ. V dropped 0 bases and J dropped 0 bases, with 10 bases sitting between them. CDR3 size: 16 residues. In DNA, the CDR3 is TGCGCCAGCAGCTTGGGCGCAGGGAGCTCTGGAAACACCATATATTTT. This sequence encodes CASSLGAGSSGNTIYF.

This chain connects TRBV28 to TRBJ2-7; TRBD2 agrees at 8 bases. With V trimmed by 7 bases and J by 4 bases, 12 bases remained unmatched. Per the germline V gene, CDR1 is MDHEN and CDR2 is SYDVKM. The CDR3 loop spans 15 amino acids. The CDR3 bases are TGTGCCAGCACCCGCTCGCGGGGGGCCCTATACGAGCAGTACGTC. This codes for CASTRSRGALYEQYV.

This clonotype was found a few times. The genes are TRBV15 and TRBJ2-4; the D gene is possibly TRBD2 (6 bases). CDR3 length: 16 residues. Germline CDR1 reads LNHNV; CDR2 reads YYDKDF (reference sequence). V lost 1 base and J lost 1, with 11 bases in between. In DNA, the CDR3 is TGTGCCACCAGCAGAGTTGGAGGGGCGGCCAAAAACATTCAGTACTTC. This codes for CATSRVGGAAKNIQYF.

This clonotype has a handful of counts. The V and J genes are TRBV9 and TRBJ2-1; no firm D call. The length of the CDR3 is 16 residues. The germline V and J ends were trimmed by 0 bases and 0 bases, with 10 bases remaining between them. Per germline, CDR1 SGDLS and CDR2 YYNGEE. The CDR3 is CASSVVRTPSYNEQFF. The CDR3 region has the DNA TGTGCCAGCAGCGTAGTTAGGACCCCCTCCTACAATGAGCAGTTCTTC.

In this sample, this clonotype turned up a few times. The chain is built from TRBV24-1 and TRBJ2-2; possibly TRBD2 for D (5 bases). The CDR3 is 17 residues long. Germline V gene lookup returns CDR1 KGHDR and CDR2 SFDVKD. V was clipped by 1 base and J by 6 bases, with 17 bases between them. The CDR3 sequence is CATSDFGWTQDAGELFF. The CDR3, as DNA: TGTGCCACCAGTGATTTTGGGTGGACTCAAGACGCCGGGGAGCTGTTTTTT.

This clonotype showed up just a few times. J is TRBJ1-1 and V is TRBV5-5; 9 nucleotides align to TRBD1. V shed 1 base and J 5 bases; nucleotides not matched to a gene: 15. This CDR3 contains 18 residues. CDR1 is SGHKS, CDR2 YYEKEE, per germline (reference sequence). CDR3 coding DNA: TGTGCCAGCAGCTTGAAAGGAAACAGGGGGCATATTCGGACTGAAGCTTTCTTT. Translated, it gives CASSLKGNRGHIRTEAFF.

The rearrangement uses TRBV12-3 or TRBV12-4 and TRBJ2-5; TRBD2 aligns across 10 bases. The V and J ends lost 1 base and 7 bases, in that order; junction bases with no gene match: 9. CDR3 length equals 16 residues. The CDR3 nucleotides read TGTGCCAGCAGTTTAGGGTCTAGCGGGGGCCTGGGGACCCAGTACTTC. Amino acids: CASSLGSSGGLGTQYF.